This T cell receptor beta chain is from a study of T-cell memory formation after mild COVID-19. TCRdb redid the calling of the 5' RACE reads with MiXCR, one entry per CDR3 protein. The sample consists of around 320,000 distinct CDR3 sequences, 13% to 15% of them appearing once. Findings and caveats of the study: From day 15 to 85, contracting clones were balanced between CD4 and CD8, whereas later expanders leaned toward CD4+. Some responding clones appeared in pre-infection memory, suggesting cross-reactive memory joined.

The J segment lost 0 bases and the V segment lost 7 bases, leaving 3 bases of the junction unmatched. The CDR3 covers 15 residues. Per the germline V gene, CDR1 is MNHNS and CDR2 is SASEGT. This clonotype was found a few times. Its target is not known. This sequence was found in a man aged 18 to 30 who had mild COVID-19 (a few samples of this study predate the infection). Cell type and time point are not known. The chain uses TRBV6-1 and TRBJ2-3, with TRBD2 identical over 11 bases. The sample taken for sequencing was PBMCs or a T cell subset sorted from them (not recorded which). The CDR3 DNA reads as TGTGCCAGCAATCTAGCGGGGGGCAGCACAGATACGCAGTATTTT. Translated: CASNLAGGSTDTQYF.